What follows are 19 T cell receptor beta chains derived from one specimen sequenced in a study of T cells in Graves' hyperthyroidism and ophthalmopathy. There were TCR beta CDR3 regions amplified from RNA transcripts. Researchers ran a first-round RT-PCR on the TCR CDR3 using the HTBI primer set. TCRdb re-called the multiplex PCR reads with MiXCR, one entry per CDR3 protein. This sample yields approximately 410,000 distinct CDR3 sequences, of which roughly an eighth are seen a single time; approximately 5.3% belongs to the top ten. The sample taken for sequencing was blood. The receptors originated from a woman younger than 35 with Graves' hyperthyroidism.

V and J are TRBV6-1 and TRBJ2-1; 7 nucleotides match TRBD1. The germline V gene has CDR1 MNHNS and CDR2 SASEGT. J was trimmed by 9 bases and V by 8 bases; bases with no gene match: 13. The CDR3 has 14 amino acids. The CDR3 DNA reads TGTGCCAGCTCACGACAGGGCGATCAGGGTGAGCAGTTCTTC. Its protein is CASSRQGDQGEQFF.

V is TRBV5-1 and J is TRBJ2-7, with D tentatively TRBD1 (5 bases). Germline loops: CDR1 SGHRS, CDR2 YFSETQ. The CDR3 consists of 13 residues. The V and J ends lost 3 bases and 3 bases respectively, with 10 bases between them. The CDR3 loop reads CASSWVTDYEQYF. CDR3 DNA: TGCGCCAGCAGCTGGGTGACAGACTACGAGCAGTACTTC.

J is TRBJ2-2 and V is TRBV6-5, with TRBD1 identical over 8 bases. With V trimmed by 2 bases and J by 2 bases, 4 bases remained unmatched. Germline V gene sequence: CDR1 MNHEY, CDR2 SVGAGI. This CDR3 has 16 residues. CDR3 sequence (DNA): TGTGCCAGCAGTTACCACAGGGGGACTAACACCGGGGAGCTGTTTTTT. Translated: CASSYHRGTNTGELFF.

The chain carries TRBV19 and TRBJ2-2, with a weak D call TRBD1 (5 bases). The germline V and J ends were trimmed by 6 bases and 6 bases, with 11 bases remaining between them. The CDR3 is 13 amino acids. Germline V gene lookup returns CDR1 LNHDA and CDR2 SQIVND (reference sequence). The chain's CDR3 is CASRTQGSGELFF. The CDR3 DNA reads TGTGCCAGTAGGACGCAGGGATCCGGGGAGCTGTTTTTT.

This chain links TRBV29-1 with TRBJ2-1; 7 positions agree with TRBD2. The CDR3 runs to 12 residues. Trimming cost V 3 bases and J 15 bases; bases outside gene matches: 11. Germline-derived CDR1 and CDR2 are SQVTM and ANQGSEA. The CDR3, as DNA: TGCAGCGTTGATCTGGCGGGGGTTTACGTGTTCTTC. Its protein is CSVDLAGVYVFF.

This clonotype was seen ten or more times. The V gene is TRBV6-1, the J gene TRBJ1-6; 7 positions match TRBD1. The V segment lost 6 bases and the J segment 7 bases; nucleotides outside the gene matches: 9. Germline loops: CDR1 MNHNS, CDR2 SASEGT. The length of the CDR3 is 15 residues. The CDR3 is CASRTLQGINSPLHF. CDR3 DNA: TGTGCCAGCAGGACCCTACAGGGGATCAATTCACCCCTCCACTTT.

In this sample, this clonotype turned up many times. The rearrangement uses TRBV20-1 and TRBJ2-3; possible D gene TRBD2, 6 bases. This CDR3 contains 16 residues. With 2 bases removed from V and 5 bases from J, the gap between germline ends came to 20 bases. The germline V gene encodes CDR1 DFQATT and CDR2 SNEGSKA (reference sequence). The CDR3: CSARSLSRRGLDTQYF. In nucleotides, the CDR3 is TGCAGTGCTAGATCCCTTAGCAGGAGGGGATTAGATACGCAGTATTTT.

This chain links TRBV5-6 with TRBJ2-7; D may be TRBD1 (5 bases). V gave up 4 bases and J gave up 3 bases, with 14 bases separating them. This CDR3 is 14 amino acids long. CDR1 is SGHDT, CDR2 YYEEEE, per germline. The chain's CDR3 is CASSTGSQIYEQYF. The DNA of the CDR3 is TGTGCCAGCAGCACAGGATCCCAAATCTACGAGCAGTACTTC.

This clonotype was counted many times. V usage is TRBV7-8 and J usage is TRBJ2-7; D might be TRBD1 or TRBD2, each matching 5 bases. This CDR3 contains 15 residues. Germline V gives CDR1 SGHVS, CDR2 FQNEAQ. Trimming took off 5 bases at V and 2 bases at J, with 16 bases between the two ends. The CDR3: CASSPGRSEPYEQYF. The CDR3 bases are TGTGCCAGCAGCCCGGGACGATCGGAACCCTACGAGCAGTACTTC.

This clonotype has a count of ten or more. This chain uses TRBV2 with TRBJ2-1; unclear D gene. There are 15 residues in the CDR3. Per germline, CDR1 SNHLY and CDR2 FYNNEI. The V gene lost 6 bases and the J gene lost 3 bases, with 15 bases spanning the gap. CDR3 bases: TGTGCCAGCAGACAACGAGACGAAAGCTACAATGAGCAGTTCTTC. Encoded protein: CASRQRDESYNEQFF. Full variable domain (missing parts from reference TRBV2 and TRBJ2-1): EPEVTQTPSHQVTQMGQEVILRCVPISNHLYFYWYRQILGQKVEFLVSFYNNEISEKSEIFDDQFSVERPDGSNFTLKIRSTKLEDSAMYFCASRQRDESYNEQFFGPGTRLTVL.

CDR3 in DNA: TGTGCCAGCAGCCAGAGTGCAGGGACCTACGAGCAGTACTTC. It codes for CASSQSAGTYEQYF. V is TRBV3-1 and J is TRBJ2-7; a possible D gene is TRBD1 (5 bases). Germline lookup yields CDR1 LGHDT and CDR2 YNNKEL (reference sequence). V lost 3 bases to trimming and J lost 2 bases, with 11 bases between them. This CDR3 is 14 amino acids long.

The chain uses TRBV4-1 and TRBJ2-6, with 8 bases fitting TRBD1. J gave up 0 bases and V 1 base, and 5 bases lay outside the gene matches. From germline, CDR1 is MGHRA and CDR2 YSYEKL. The CDR3 contains 18 residues. This CDR3 reads CASSQGQGIASGANVLTF. The CDR3 coding sequence is TGCGCCAGCAGCCAAGGACAGGGGATCGCCTCTGGGGCCAACGTCCTGACTTTC.

This clonotype was seen at least ten times. The chain employs TRBV4-1 and TRBJ2-1, with 7 bases that match TRBD2. The V gene's germline CDR1 is MGHRA and CDR2 YSYEKL. The length of the CDR3 is 18 residues. Trimming cost V 3 bases and J 2 bases; bases outside gene matches: 13. As DNA, the CDR3 is TGCGCCAGCAGCCAGGATGCCGAAGCGGGATTACCCTACAATGAGCAGTTCTTC. Protein product: CASSQDAEAGLPYNEQFF.

The rearrangement links TRBV7-3 to TRBJ2-5; no definite D call. Germline CDR1 is SGHTA and CDR2 is FQGTGA. With 0 bases removed from V and 6 bases from J, the gap between germline ends came to 14 bases. This CDR3 contains 15 residues. DNA of the CDR3: TGTGCCAGCAGCTTAACTTCGAACCGACGGAAGACCCAGTACTTC. Protein: CASSLTSNRRKTQYF.

This clonotype showed up just a few times. The CDR3 DNA sequence: TGTGCCAGCAGTTTCGCACTGATGAACACTGAAGCTTTCTTT. This translates into CASSFALMNTEAFF. The chain is built from TRBV28 and TRBJ1-1; D not resolved. The CDR3 runs to 14 residues. Germline V gene sequence: CDR1 MDHEN, CDR2 SYDVKM. V was trimmed by 3 bases and J by 0 bases, leaving 8 bases between them.

This clonotype was counted between two and nine times. The chain links TRBV7-2 to TRBJ2-2; D possibly corresponds to TRBD2 (6 bases). The germline CDR1 and CDR2 sequences are SGHTA and FQGNSA. The CDR3 is made up of 18 amino acids. V lost 5 bases and J lost 0, with 19 bases in between. This CDR3 is CASSHTRGRTTNTGELFF. CDR3 nucleotides: TGTGCCAGCAGCCATACTCGAGGACGGACTACGAACACCGGGGAGCTGTTTTTT.

This clonotype was seen at least ten times. CDR3 sequence (DNA): TGTGCCACCAGTGATCCAGTATCGAATGAGCAGTTCTTC. It specifies CATSDPVSNEQFF. V gene TRBV24-1 combines with J gene TRBJ2-1; no clear D. The CDR3 spans 13 residues. The ends were cut back, 3 bases at V and 7 bases at J, with 9 bases in the middle. Germline loops: CDR1 KGHDR, CDR2 SFDVKD.

This clonotype was found many times. The CDR3 DNA sequence: TGTGCCATCAGTTTAATCATGAACACTGAAGCTTTCTTT. Its translation is CAISLIMNTEAFF. This chain connects TRBV10-3 to TRBJ1-1; D is unclear. V lost 5 bases to trimming and J lost 0 bases, with 7 bases between them. The CDR3 loop spans 13 amino acids. In germline, CDR1 is ENHRY, CDR2 SYGVKD.

In its sample, this clonotype was seen many times. CDR3 DNA sequence: TGTGCCAGCAGCCCGACCGGGAGCGGGGACAATGAGCAGTTCTTC. Amino acid sequence: CASSPTGSGDNEQFF. The chain joins TRBV5-6 to TRBJ2-1; 7 nucleotides line up with TRBD2. The CDR3 is 15 amino acids. Germline loops: CDR1 SGHDT, CDR2 YYEEEE. V gave up 4 bases and J gave up 5 bases; unmatched junction bases: 9.